This T cell receptor beta chain was identified in a study of blood T cell repertoires in COVID-19. This table comes from immunoSEQ multiplex PCR, and its TCRdb copy is limited to in-frame clones, with some not included. The data hold some 150,000 clones, with about 90% observed a single time. The CDR3 sequence is 17 residues long. With 3 bases clipped from V and 0 bases from J, the junction kept 8 bases outside the gene matches. From germline, CDR1 is WSHSY and CDR2 SAAADI. This clonotype was sampled from a man aged 50-60 years with acute or convalescent COVID-19. Input material: peripheral blood. This sequence joins TRBV10-2 and TRBJ1-5, with 7 bases that match TRBD1. The CDR3 DNA reads as TGCGCCAGCAGTGAACAAGGGGGCACAAATAGCAATCAGCCCCAGCATTTT. It encodes CASSEQGGTNSNQPQHF.